These T cell receptor beta chains were read from a single sample in a study of human T cells and chemical hapten exposure. TCRdb fed the RACE reads into MiXCR, producing one record per CDR3 protein. The sample has some 82,000 distinct CDR3 sequences, around 10% seen once. Sample: whole blood, taken in connection with sensitization to the hapten diphenylcyclopropenone (DPC). These receptors all come from a woman in her 50s with alopecia areata. Some clones in this sample may be carry-over from other donors' samples. CDR3s include the opening cysteine and the closing phenylalanine or tryptophan. The D gene is left open where the match is weak. Not all rows give a size; the values are once, few, many and, for expanded clones, a class.

>.|TRBJ1-3|TRBV20-1|14|.
CSASVTGTGNTIYF
TGCAGTGCTAGTGTCACGGGGACTGGAAACACCATATATTTT
>medium-sized|TRBJ1-5|TRBV6-6|13|.
CASSSNSNQPQHF
TGTGCCAGCAGTTCTAATAGCAATCAGCCCCAGCATTTT
>.|TRBJ1-2|TRBV3-1|13|.
CASSQDLTYGYTF
TGTGCCAGCAGCCAAGATTTGACCTATGGCTACACCTTC
>many|TRBJ2-5|TRBV7-2|15|TRBD2
CASSLGLAGMETQYF
TGTGCCAGCAGCCTGGGACTAGCTGGTATGGAGACCCAGTACTTC
>.|TRBJ2-1|TRBV5-1|15|TRBD1
CASTAGDRDINEQFF
TGCGCCAGCACCGCCGGGGACAGGGATATCAATGAGCAGTTCTTC
>few|TRBJ1-1|TRBV3-1|15|TRBD1
CASSSRDRGGTEAFF
TGTGCCAGCAGCTCCCGGGACAGAGGCGGCACTGAAGCTTTCTTT
>many|TRBJ1-3|TRBV4-3|17|.
CASSQDPQGTAGNTIYF
TGCGCCAGCAGCCAAGATCCCCAGGGTACGGCTGGAAACACCATATATTTT
>many|TRBJ1-1|TRBV20-1|14|.
CSAHIGGGNTEAFF
TGCAGTGCCCATATTGGGGGGGGGAACACTGAAGCTTTCTTT
>many|TRBJ2-7|TRBV5-1|16|.
CASNPRGRDEDYEQYF
TGCGCCAGCAATCCTCGGGGGCGGGACGAGGACTACGAGCAGTACTTC
>many|TRBJ2-2|TRBV7-3|16|.
CASSPLGGRITGELFF
TGTGCCAGCAGCCCCCTGGGGGGGCGAATCACCGGGGAGCTGTTTTTT
>many|TRBJ1-3|TRBV7-2|18|.
CASSLEQPRRQSGNTIYF
TGTGCCAGCAGCTTAGAGCAACCCCGAAGGCAATCTGGAAACACCATATATTTT
>many|TRBJ2-1|TRBV28|16|TRBD2
CASSFQGAGGLLEQFF
TGTGCCAGCAGTTTCCAGGGTGCGGGAGGTCTGCTTGAGCAGTTCTTC
>.|TRBJ1-1|TRBV6-2/TRBV6-3|15|.
CASSYPMTGNTEAFF
TGTGCCAGCAGTTATCCCATGACAGGGAACACTGAAGCTTTCTTT
>many|TRBJ2-5|TRBV28|15|TRBD2
CATKRTSGISETQYF
TGTGCCACCAAAAGGACTAGCGGGATCTCAGAGACCCAGTACTTC
>many|TRBJ1-6|TRBV6-5|15|.
CASSYDRAKEEPLHF
TGTGCCAGCAGTTACGATCGGGCCAAAGAGGAACCCCTCCACTTT
>few|TRBJ2-5|TRBV12-3/TRBV12-4|15|TRBD1
CASSDPGQGAETQYF
TGTGCCAGCAGTGATCCGGGACAGGGGGCTGAGACCCAGTACTTC
>.|TRBJ1-2|TRBV29-1|13|.
CSVERSRGYGYTF
TGCAGCGTTGAACGGTCCAGGGGCTATGGCTACACCTTC
>.|TRBJ2-2|TRBV6-5|17|.
CASSYSGFKGVTGELFF
TGTGCCAGCAGTTACTCCGGGTTTAAGGGTGTAACCGGGGAGCTGTTTTTT
>many|TRBJ1-5|TRBV28|15|.
CASSGAEGRNQPQHF
TGTGCCAGCAGTGGGGCGGAGGGGCGCAATCAGCCCCAGCATTTT
>many|TRBJ2-7|TRBV18|15|TRBD1
CASSLGQGEFGEQYF
TGTGCCAGCTCACTCGGACAGGGGGAGTTCGGGGAGCAGTACTTC
>.|TRBJ1-2|TRBV28|15|.
CASSTRPTVNYGYTF
TGTGCCAGCAGTACACGACCGACAGTTAACTATGGCTACACCTTC
>.|TRBJ2-5|TRBV5-1|13|TRBD2
CASSPGGFETQYF
TGCGCCAGCAGCCCGGGAGGTTTCGAGACCCAGTACTTC
>.|TRBJ2-3|TRBV6-5|15|TRBD2
CASSAPSGGTDTQYF
TGTGCCAGCAGTGCCCCTAGCGGGGGCACAGATACGCAGTATTTT
>many|TRBJ1-4|TRBV5-1|18|.
CASSLGPTVLNINEKLFF
TGCGCCAGCAGCTTGGGACCGACAGTTTTAAACATCAATGAAAAACTGTTTTTT
>.|TRBJ2-1|TRBV14|17|.
CASSQNPALDSYNEQFF
TGTGCCAGCAGCCAAAATCCAGCACTTGACTCCTACAATGAGCAGTTCTTC
>many|TRBJ2-3|TRBV7-9|15|.
CASSLSQRSTDTQYF
TGTGCCAGCAGCTTATCGCAGCGGAGCACAGATACGCAGTATTTT
>many|TRBJ2-3|TRBV15|14|.
CATSRVLSTDTQYF
TGTGCCACCAGCAGAGTACTGAGCACAGATACGCAGTATTTT
>few|TRBJ1-1|TRBV18|15|TRBD1
CASSSGQGIVTEAFF
TGTGCCAGCTCTTCGGGACAGGGAATTGTTACTGAAGCTTTCTTT
>.|TRBJ2-7|TRBV12-3/TRBV12-4|15|TRBD2
CASRFRSSGSFEQYF
TGTGCCAGCAGATTCCGGAGTAGCGGGAGTTTCGAGCAGTACTTC
>many|TRBJ2-3|TRBV7-3|16|TRBD1
CASSPTRTGGTDTQYF
TGTGCCAGCAGCCCCACAAGGACAGGGGGCACAGATACGCAGTATTTT
>few|TRBJ2-6|TRBV6-1|17|.
CASSPRLDSSGANVLTF
TGTGCCAGCAGCCCGCGCCTAGATTCCTCTGGGGCCAACGTCCTGACTTTC
>.|TRBJ2-7|TRBV28|15|.
CASSHRRDTTYEQYF
TGTGCCAGCAGTCATCGGAGGGACACCACCTACGAGCAGTACTTC
>.|TRBJ1-5|TRBV6-5|15|.
CASRGTANSNQPQHF
TGTGCCAGCCGGGGAACAGCGAATAGCAATCAGCCCCAGCATTTT
>few|TRBJ2-3|TRBV20-1|15|TRBD2
CSAKRTSGSTDTQYF
TGCAGTGCTAAAAGGACTAGCGGGAGCACAGATACGCAGTATTTT
>few|TRBJ2-7|TRBV12-5|13|.
CASSGGTEVEQYF
TGTGCTAGTTCGGGTGGAACAGAGGTCGAGCAGTACTTC
>.|TRBJ2-2|TRBV7-3|12|.
CASSLNTGELFF
TGTGCCAGCAGCTTGAACACCGGGGAGCTGTTTTTT
>.|TRBJ1-4|TRBV2|11|.
CASSDGEKLFF
TGTGCCAGCAGTGATGGGGAAAAACTGTTTTTT
>few|TRBJ2-7|TRBV29-1|14|TRBD2
CSVGLAGVSYEQYF
TGCAGCGTCGGACTAGCGGGAGTATCCTACGAGCAGTACTTC
>many|TRBJ2-1|TRBV4-1|13|.
CASSQAPHNEQFF
TGCGCCAGCAGCCAAGCCCCCCACAATGAGCAGTTCTTC
>many|TRBJ2-4|TRBV25-1|13|TRBD1
CASSPGGRNIQYF
TGTGCCAGCAGTCCAGGGGGAAGAAACATTCAGTACTTC
>many|TRBJ1-1|TRBV5-1|14|TRBD1
CASSIRQGGTEAFF
TGCGCCAGCAGCATTCGACAGGGAGGCACTGAAGCTTTCTTT
>few|TRBJ2-2|TRBV12-3/TRBV12-4|17|.
CASSLRLGTLNTGELFF
TGTGCCAGCAGTTTGAGGTTGGGGACATTGAACACCGGGGAGCTGTTTTTT
>few|TRBJ2-1|TRBV7-2|15|TRBD2
CASSKLAGAYNEQFF
TGTGCCAGCAGCAAACTAGCGGGGGCGTACAATGAGCAGTTCTTC
>.|TRBJ2-3|TRBV2|17|.
CASTRRGRELVTDTQYF
TGTGCCAGCACCCGGCGGGGGCGGGAACTAGTGACTGATACGCAGTATTTT
>many|TRBJ2-1|TRBV27|19|TRBD2
CATRLAGDLIVSSYNEQFF
TGTGCCACCCGACTAGCGGGGGACTTAATTGTTAGCTCCTACAATGAGCAGTTCTTC
>few|TRBJ2-7|TRBV28|15|.
CASSFFLDRSYEQYF
TGTGCCAGCAGTTTCTTCTTAGACAGATCCTACGAGCAGTACTTC
>many|TRBJ2-7|TRBV7-2|12|.
CASSYLTGEQYF
TGTGCCAGCAGCTACCTTACGGGAGAGCAGTACTTC
>.|TRBJ2-1|TRBV7-8|17|TRBD2
CASSSRLAGGSYNEQFF
TGTGCCAGCAGCTCGAGACTAGCGGGAGGATCGTACAATGAGCAGTTCTTC
>.|TRBJ2-4|TRBV7-2|13|.
CASSLLPGNIQYF
TGTGCCAGCAGCCTTCTCCCCGGAAACATTCAGTACTTC
>few|TRBJ1-6|TRBV7-2|13|.
CASSSDPFSPLHF
TGTGCCAGCAGCTCCGACCCGTTCTCACCCCTCCACTTT
>.|TRBJ1-5|TRBV5-1|14|TRBD1
CASSSTGGSQPQHF
TGCGCCAGCAGCTCTACAGGGGGGAGTCAGCCCCAGCATTTT
>few|TRBJ1-1|TRBV6-2/TRBV6-3|15|.
CASSPRGRRNTEAFF
TGTGCCAGCAGCCCCAGGGGACGCCGGAACACTGAAGCTTTCTTT